This TCR beta chain stems from a study of naive and memory T cell subsets. Overall study findings and caveats: Over 95% of naive TCR sequences appeared only once after error correction, unlike memory subsets.

Regarding this clonotype: Its antigen is undetermined.

Unmatched junction bases numbered 12, after V lost 5 bases and J lost 5 bases. CDR3 length equals 16 residues. The germline gives CDR1 KGHSH, CDR2 LQKENI. Both TRBC1 and TRBC2 were covered by a beta constant-region primer of two equimolar oligonucleotides. The ligated cDNA underwent four PCR rounds using SP2 and nested alpha and beta constant-region primers. TCRdb re-called the UMI-ligation and nested PCR reads through MiXCR, storing one row per CDR3 protein. The sample has under 150,000 distinct CDR3 sequences, 17% seen once. This rearrangement joins TRBV18 to TRBJ2-7, with 10 bases fitting TRBD1. Material for sequencing was naive CD4+ T cells from blood. The sequence derives from a human donor in good health. CDR3 sequence (DNA): TGTGCCAGCTCAAGGTCCGTACCGACAGGGGGCGACGAGCAGTACTTC. This translates into CASSRSVPTGGDEQYF.